The next 32 T cell receptor beta chains were all read from a single sample in a study of graft-versus-host responses after intestinal transplantation. No cognate antigen is known for these TCRs. TCRdb keeps only in-frame clones here, not all; method: immunoSEQ multiplex PCR. The table lists more than 100,000 clones, just under 95% of them singletons. Sample: unstimulated CD4+ T cells sorted from spleen or lymph node cells, taken before intestinal transplant. Source of these receptors: a human donor who received an intestinal transplant.

The chain employs TRBV30 and TRBJ1-2; tentatively, D is TRBD1 (6 bases). Per germline, CDR1 GTSNPN and CDR2 SVGIG (reference sequence). The germline V and J ends were trimmed by 8 bases and 7 bases, with 17 bases remaining between them. This CDR3 is 12 amino acids long. The CDR3 loop is CAQSGGRAGYTF. As DNA, the CDR3 is TGTGCCCAGTCCGGGGGGCGAGCTGGCTACACCTTC.

The V and J genes are TRBV6-1 and TRBJ1-1; D gene ambiguous. The germline V gene encodes CDR1 MNHNS and CDR2 SASEGT. This CDR3 contains 12 residues. V lost 8 bases, J lost 2 bases, and 9 bases lay in between. CDR3 DNA: TGTGCCAGCGCACCCGCTAACACTGAAGCTTTCTTT. It codes for CASAPANTEAFF.

This clone appeared a few times. The rearrangement links TRBV5-1 to TRBJ1-2; D not certain. The CDR3 runs to 13 residues. Per the germline V gene, CDR1 is SGHRS and CDR2 is YFSETQ. The V and J ends lost 8 bases and 6 bases respectively, with 17 bases between them. This chain's CDR3 is CASTDLSSNGYTF. CDR3 in DNA: TGCGCCAGTACGGACTTGTCGAGTAATGGCTACACCTTC.

V is TRBV7-8 and J is TRBJ2-1; D uncertain. The CDR3 is 18 amino acids. Trimming took 1 base from V and 9 from J, leaving 25 bases between them. CDR1 SGHVS and CDR2 FQNEAQ come from the germline V gene. The CDR3, as DNA: TGTGCCAGCAGCTTAGTAGTCCGGGCCTGGGCGGTTCGCAGTGAGCAGTTCTTC. Translation gives CASSLVVRAWAVRSEQFF.

The chain has TRBV7-2 and TRBJ1-2; D ambiguous. This CDR3 is built from 14 residues. Germline loops: CDR1 SGHTA, CDR2 FQGNSA. Trimming removed 5 bases from V and 4 bases from J, with 14 bases in between. CDR3 DNA sequence: TGTGCCAGCAGCCCAGACCGGGGTTTCTATGGCTACACCTTC. This sequence encodes CASSPDRGFYGYTF.

V is TRBV10-1 and J is TRBJ2-3, with 9 nucleotides matching TRBD2. Germline CDR1 reads WNHNN; CDR2 reads SYGVQD (reference sequence). J lost 5 bases, V lost 3 bases, and 9 bases had no gene match. The CDR3 covers 16 residues. The DNA for the CDR3 is TGCGCCAGCAGTGACTCAATAGCGGGAGAAATAGATACGCAGTATTTT. It yields the protein CASSDSIAGEIDTQYF.

This clone is a singleton in its sample. The genes are TRBV29-1 and TRBJ2-1; D not resolved. The ends were cut back, 7 bases at V and 4 bases at J, with 14 bases in the middle. This CDR3 comprises 13 residues. Germline V gives CDR1 SQVTM, CDR2 ANQGSEA. The CDR3, as DNA: TGCAGCGGGTATTACATCGGTTACAATGAGCAGTTCTTC. Residues: CSGYYIGYNEQFF.

V gene TRBV5-4 combines with J gene TRBJ2-6; 8 bases line up with TRBD1. Germline CDR1 is SGHNT and CDR2 is YYREEE (reference sequence). J gave up 2 bases and V 6 bases, and 7 bases lay outside the gene matches. This CDR3 has 16 residues. The CDR3 nucleotides read TGTGCCAGCACCCGTTTACAGGGGGCTGGGGCCAACGTCCTGACTTTC. This translates into CASTRLQGAGANVLTF. The full variable domain, completed using reference TRBV5-4 and TRBJ2-6, is ETGVTQSPTHLIKTRGQQVTLRCSSQSGHNTVSWYQQALGQGPQFIFQYYREEENGRGNFPPRFSGLQFPNYSSELNVNALELDDSALYLCASTRLQGAGANVLTFGAGSRLTVL.

This clone has just a few counts. The chain has TRBV15 and TRBJ1-1; D gene uncertain. V lost 0 bases and J 5 bases, leaving 7 bases between the germline ends. The CDR3 runs to 13 residues. The germline V gene has CDR1 LNHNV and CDR2 YYDKDF (reference sequence). The CDR3 nucleotides read TGTGCCACCAGCAGAGAGGGAGGGACTGAAGCTTTCTTT. Protein: CATSREGGTEAFF.

The chain recombines TRBV7-8 with TRBJ1-5, with TRBD1 as a possible D gene (6 bases). V lost 4 bases, J lost 0 bases, and 22 bases lay in between. In germline, CDR1 is SGHVS, CDR2 FQNEAQ. The CDR3 runs to 19 residues. DNA of the CDR3: TGTGCCAGCAGCTACGATTGGGGGCCTACCACCTCTAGCAATCAGCCCCAGCATTTT. Protein sequence: CASSYDWGPTTSSNQPQHF.

The chain is built from TRBV28 and TRBJ2-1; TRBD2 matches at 16 bases. V trimming: 11 bases; J trimming: 0 bases; junction bases outside the gene matches: 10. The CDR3 is made up of 18 amino acids. Germline V gene data show CDR1 as MDHEN and CDR2 as SYDVKM. The CDR3, as DNA: TGTGCCGGACAGCCGGGACTAGCGGGAGGGCCCTCCTACAATGAGCAGTTCTTC. Translating it yields CAGQPGLAGGPSYNEQFF.

The chain carries TRBV6-5 and TRBJ1-1; the D is unclear. Looked up from germline, CDR1 is MNHEY and CDR2 is SVGAGI. The CDR3 sequence is 16 residues long. Trimming shortened V by 4 bases and J by 4 bases, and 19 bases separated the two germline ends. The CDR3 nucleotides are TGTGCCAGCAGTTCCCCTAGGAGGGCCGAGGGCACTGAAGCTTTCTTT. Encoded protein: CASSSPRRAEGTEAFF.

This rearrangement joins TRBV28 to TRBJ1-2; perhaps TRBD1 as D (5 bases). The CDR3 has 15 amino acids. Germline CDR1 and CDR2: MDHEN and SYDVKM. Trimming took off 5 bases at V and 6 bases at J, with 19 bases between the two ends. CDR3 amino acids: CASSELSRGRHGYTF. The CDR3 DNA follows: TGTGCCAGCAGTGAACTGTCACGGGGCAGGCATGGCTACACCTTC.

The chain has TRBV27 and TRBJ2-1; 13 nucleotides match TRBD2. CDR1 MNHEY and CDR2 SMNVEV come from the germline V gene (reference sequence). V was pared by 4 bases and J by 10 bases, with 10 bases of the junction left unmatched. This CDR3 spans 16 amino acids. For the CDR3, the DNA is TGTGCCAGCAGTTACTTACTAGCGGGAGGGCCATGGGAGCAGTTCTTC. Translation gives CASSYLLAGGPWEQFF.

This chain's CDR3 is CASSPRWDRGPREPQHF. CDR3 in DNA: TGTGCCAGCAGTCCCAGGTGGGACAGGGGCCCAAGGGAGCCCCAGCATTTT. The rearrangement uses TRBV28 and TRBJ1-5; 10 bases align to TRBD1. This CDR3 has 17 amino acids. With 5 bases clipped from V and 8 bases from J, the junction kept 15 bases outside the gene matches. The germline V gene encodes CDR1 MDHEN and CDR2 SYDVKM.

This chain links TRBV6-5 with TRBJ1-1, with D possibly matching TRBD1 (6 bases). This CDR3 has 13 amino acids. The V and J ends lost 8 bases and 3 bases respectively, with 13 bases between them. Germline V gives CDR1 MNHEY, CDR2 SVGAGI. The CDR3 sequence is CASFGGHHTEAFF. CDR3 coding DNA: TGTGCCAGCTTTGGGGGGCATCACACTGAAGCTTTCTTT.

V gene TRBV5-1 combines with J gene TRBJ1-2, with D possibly TRBD1 on 5 matching bases. The CDR3 runs to 12 residues. Trimming stripped 4 bases from V and 8 bases from J, with 12 bases between. The V gene's germline CDR1 is SGHRS and CDR2 YFSETQ. This CDR3 reads CASSPGPGGYTF. In DNA, the CDR3 is TGCGCCAGCAGCCCAGGGCCGGGAGGCTACACCTTC.

The rearrangement uses TRBV6-1 and TRBJ1-1; 8 bases line up with TRBD1. Trimming took 4 bases from V and 2 from J; bases not matched to a gene: 6. The CDR3 is 15 residues long. The germline gives CDR1 MNHNS, CDR2 SASEGT. The CDR3 loop is CASSGGQGRNTEAFF. CDR3 coding DNA: TGTGCCAGCAGTGGCGGACAGGGTAGAAACACTGAAGCTTTCTTT.

This chain joins TRBV19 and TRBJ1-1, with 7 bases fitting TRBD1. The germline V gene has CDR1 LNHDA and CDR2 SQIVND (reference sequence). This CDR3 is 15 amino acids long. J lost 1 base, V lost 9 bases, and 11 bases had no gene match. The CDR3 protein is CASNRGPVENTEAFF. In DNA, the CDR3 is TGTGCCAGCAACAGGGGTCCAGTAGAGAACACTGAAGCTTTCTTT.

This sequence joins TRBV18 and TRBJ1-1; 7 bases line up with TRBD1. With 3 bases clipped from V and 3 bases from J, the junction kept 1 base outside the gene matches. Germline assignment: CDR1 KGHSH and CDR2 LQKENI. The length of the CDR3 is 13 residues. CDR3: CASSPGQDTEAFF. In DNA form, the CDR3 reads TGTGCCAGCTCACCCGGACAGGACACTGAAGCTTTCTTT.

The rearrangement joins TRBV2 to TRBJ2-4, with D possibly TRBD1 on 6 matching bases. The CDR3 has 16 amino acids. CDR1 SNHLY and CDR2 FYNNEI come from the germline V gene. V lost 4 bases and J 0 bases, leaving 13 bases between the germline ends. CDR3 protein: CASSVHRALAKNIQYF. In nucleotides, the CDR3 is TGTGCCAGCAGTGTTCACAGGGCGCTAGCCAAAAACATTCAGTACTTC.

The chain joins TRBV27 to TRBJ2-7; D possibly corresponds to TRBD1 (5 bases). The CDR3 length is 14 residues. V was pared by 4 bases and J by 0 bases, with 10 bases between. Germline loops: CDR1 MNHEY, CDR2 SMNVEV (reference sequence). The DNA for the CDR3 is TGTGCCAGCAGTTCCAGGGCAAGCTCCTACGAGCAGTACTTC. Protein product: CASSSRASSYEQYF.

The rearrangement links TRBV25-1 to TRBJ2-7, with D uncertain. Germline CDR1 and CDR2: MGHDK and SYGVNS. V lost 4 bases and J 3 bases, leaving 19 bases between the germline ends. The CDR3 extends over 16 amino acids. The CDR3 DNA sequence: TGTGCCAGCAGTGGAGCCGGGCCTAGTAGCCTCTACGAGCAGTACTTC. It translates to CASSGAGPSSLYEQYF.

This chain uses TRBV19 with TRBJ2-1; D is unresolved. The V end was cut by 5 bases, the J end by 9 bases, with 11 bases between. The CDR3 totals 12 residues. Germline CDR1 LNHDA, CDR2 SQIVND (reference sequence). Here the CDR3 DNA reads TGTGCCAGTAGTTCCAGGCGAGGTGAGCAGTTCTTC. It is translated as CASSSRRGEQFF. The full variable domain, with the rest looked up from reference TRBV19 and TRBJ2-1, is DGGITQSPKYLFRKEGQNVTLSCEQNLNHDAMYWYRQDPGQGLRLIYYSQIVNDFQKGDIAEGYSVSREKKESFPLTVTSAQKNPTAFYLCASSSRRGEQFFGPGTRLTVL.

The genes are TRBV20-1 and TRBJ1-2; D unresolved. The germline gives CDR1 DFQATT, CDR2 SNEGSKA (reference sequence). V lost 5 bases to trimming and J lost 8 bases, with 12 bases between them. The CDR3 is 11 residues long. The CDR3, as DNA: TGCAGTGCTGGTCTACGGGTGGGCTACACCTTC. Protein product: CSAGLRVGYTF.

V is TRBV28 and J is TRBJ2-2; 8 bases agree with TRBD1. CDR3 length equals 16 residues. Germline CDR1 is MDHEN and CDR2 is SYDVKM. V was clipped by 1 base and J by 6 bases; unmatched bases: 7. The CDR3 sequence is CASSLLVTGVSGELFF. CDR3 DNA: TGTGCCAGCAGTTTATTGGTGACAGGGGTGTCCGGGGAGCTGTTTTTT.

J is TRBJ2-5 and V is TRBV6-5; perhaps TRBD2 as D (6 bases). CDR3 length: 14 residues. Trimming removed 4 bases at V and 4 bases at J, with 13 bases between. Per germline, CDR1 MNHEY and CDR2 SVGAGI. The DNA of the CDR3 is TGTGCCAGCAGTTCCCTGGGGGGAGCAGAGACCCAGTACTTC. Translated, it gives CASSSLGGAETQYF.

The count of this clone is one. The chain links TRBV10-1 to TRBJ2-2; no reliable D call. The germline V gene encodes CDR1 WNHNN and CDR2 SYGVQD (reference sequence). Trimming pared 8 bases from V and 0 bases from J, leaving 7 bases between. This CDR3 region has 13 residues. CDR3 residues: CASRQANTGELFF. DNA for the CDR3: TGCGCCAGCCGCCAGGCGAACACCGGGGAGCTGTTTTTT.

The chain has TRBV18 and TRBJ2-1, with a possible D match to TRBD1 (6 bases). V shed 2 bases and J shed 7 bases, with 9 bases lying between them. The CDR3 runs 13 residues. Germline-derived CDR1 and CDR2 are KGHSH and LQKENI. CDR3 sequence: CASSPGDTNEQFF. The CDR3 DNA sequence: TGTGCCAGCTCACCAGGGGACACAAATGAGCAGTTCTTC. The complete variable domain, with remaining parts taken from reference TRBV18 and TRBJ2-1, reads NAGVMQNPRHLVRRRGQEARLRCSPMKGHSHVYWYRQLPEEGLKFMVYLQKENIIDESGMPKERFSAEFPKEGPSILRIQQVVRGDSAAYFCASSPGDTNEQFFGPGTRLTVL.

The chain is built from TRBV5-1 and TRBJ2-7, with 13 bases identical to TRBD2. This CDR3 comprises 13 residues. The V gene end was trimmed by 7 bases and the J gene end by 6 bases; junction bases not matched to a gene: 4. From germline, CDR1 is SGHRS and CDR2 YFSETQ. The CDR3: CASAGLAGLEQYF. The CDR3 nucleotides are TGCGCCAGCGCGGGACTAGCGGGACTCGAGCAGTACTTC. Together with reference TRBV5-1 and TRBJ2-7, the CDR3 gives the full variable domain: KAGVTQTPRYLIKTRGQQVTLSCSPISGHRSVSWYQQTPGQGLQFLFEYFSETQRNKGNFPGRFSGRQFSNSRSEMNVSTLELGDSALYLCASAGLAGLEQYFGPGTRLTVT.

Written as DNA, the CDR3 is TGTGCCAGCATAAGCGGGGGATCCTACGAGCAGTACTTC. It codes for CASISGGSYEQYF. The chain recombines TRBV2 with TRBJ2-7; TRBD2 matches 8 bases. V was pared by 7 bases and J by 1 base, with 3 bases of the junction left unmatched. Germline V lookup: CDR1 SNHLY, CDR2 FYNNEI. The CDR3 spans 13 residues.

The chain combines TRBV27 with TRBJ1-5, with D perhaps matching TRBD1 (6 bases). Trimming cost V 6 bases and J 2 bases, with 20 bases left between them. This CDR3 region has 17 residues. Germline-derived CDR1 and CDR2 are MNHEY and SMNVEV (reference sequence). The CDR3 DNA reads as TGTGCCAGCAGCTCCTTAACAGGGTATCGAGGCAATCAGCCCCAGCATTTT. Protein: CASSSLTGYRGNQPQHF.